This record concerns one T cell receptor beta chain sequence. Its specificity is not known. Next came a second PCR, run for about 7 to 12 cycles, which used a sample-barcoded 5' primer along with a J-beta primer mix. Each cDNA molecule carried a tag from a template-switch adaptor that contained 12 random nucleotides. Via MiXCR, TCRdb re-called the 5' RACE reads, giving one row per CDR3 protein. The sample carries roughly 800,000 distinct CDR3 sequences, nearly 60% recorded once. The V gene's germline CDR1 is PRHDT and CDR2 FYEKMQ (reference sequence). The CDR3 length is 16 residues. Between the trimmed V and J ends, which lost 1 base and 0 bases, there was a span of 12 bases. Caucasian individuals from Russia who were healthy and aged about 6 to 95 acted as donors. The authors drew around 9.3 milliliters of peripheral blood from each donor. These data come from a study of blood T cells in healthy people across ages.

General study results and limits: There were more naive CD4+ cells and higher diversity in long-lived donors than in aged donors.

This receptor was identified in a man aged 30 to 39 in good health. Input material: blood. The rearrangement uses TRBV13 and TRBJ2-5; no clear D. The CDR3 loop is CASSLAPGVDQETQYF. The CDR3, as DNA: TGTGCCAGCAGCTTAGCGCCCGGAGTGGACCAAGAGACCCAGTACTTC.